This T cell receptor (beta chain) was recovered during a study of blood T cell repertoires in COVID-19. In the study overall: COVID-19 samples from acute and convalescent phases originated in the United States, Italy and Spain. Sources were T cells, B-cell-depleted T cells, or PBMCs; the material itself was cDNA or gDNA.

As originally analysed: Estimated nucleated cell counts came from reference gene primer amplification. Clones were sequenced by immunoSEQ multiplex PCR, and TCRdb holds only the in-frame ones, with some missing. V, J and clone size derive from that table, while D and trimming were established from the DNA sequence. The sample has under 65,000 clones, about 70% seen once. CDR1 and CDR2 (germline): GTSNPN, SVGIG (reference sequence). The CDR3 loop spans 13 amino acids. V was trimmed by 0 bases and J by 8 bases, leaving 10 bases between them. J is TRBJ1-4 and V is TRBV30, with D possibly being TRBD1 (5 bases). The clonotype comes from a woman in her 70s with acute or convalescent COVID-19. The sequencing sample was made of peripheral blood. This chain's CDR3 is CAWSVGHLEKLFF. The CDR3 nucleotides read TGTGCCTGGAGTGTGGGGCATCTGGAAAAACTGTTTTTT. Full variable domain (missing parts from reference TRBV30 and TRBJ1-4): SQTIHQWPATLVQPVGSPLSLECTVEGTSNPNLYWYRQAAGRGLQLLFYSVGIGQISSEVPQNLSASRPQDRQFILSSKKLLLSDSGFYLCAWSVGHLEKLFFGSGTQLSVL.